The 30 T cell receptor beta chains given below trace back to one sample, sequenced in a study of cytomegalovirus exposure and HLA in healthy donors. Method: immunoSEQ multiplex PCR; TCRdb's copy keeps in-frame clones and lacks some. The sample shows 250,000 or so clones, over 75% of them seen only once. Sequenced: PBMCs. These receptors were obtained from a man aged 18 to 29 in good health and CMV-seropositive.

The chain carries TRBV29-1 and TRBJ2-1; 7 nucleotides line up with TRBD2. CDR3 length: 13 amino acids. The germline V gene encodes CDR1 SQVTM and CDR2 ANQGSEA. Trimming at V came to 7 bases and at J to 10 bases, leaving 13 bases not matched to a gene. The CDR3 bases are TGCAGCGCAAGCGGGACCAGAAGGGGCGAGCAGTTCTTC. Translated, it gives CSASGTRRGEQFF.

This rearrangement joins TRBV10-3 to TRBJ1-1; D might be TRBD1 (5 bases). CDR3 length equals 14 residues. Trimming stripped 10 bases from V and 3 bases from J, with 18 bases between. Per germline, CDR1 ENHRY and CDR2 SYGVKD. The DNA of the CDR3 is TGTGCCACCGGGACCGACGTGCGGGACACTGAAGCTTTCTTT. This gives the protein CATGTDVRDTEAFF.

In this sample, this clone turned up once. The gene calls are TRBV14 and TRBJ2-1, with unresolved D. V gave up 5 bases and J gave up 4 bases, with 9 bases separating them. The CDR3 is 13 amino acids. Germline assignment: CDR1 SGHDN and CDR2 FVKESK. The DNA for the CDR3 is TGTGCCAGCAGCTTGAGACAATACAATGAGCAGTTCTTC. Its translation is CASSLRQYNEQFF.

The J gene is TRBJ2-5, the V gene TRBV6-1, with D possibly TRBD2 on 6 matching bases. V dropped 4 bases and J dropped 4 bases, with 13 bases sitting between them. The length of the CDR3 is 14 residues. CDR1 is MNHNS and CDR2 is SASEGT in the germline V gene. In DNA, the CDR3 is TGTGCCAGCAGTGTGGAGCGGGTACGAGAGACCCAGTACTTC. The encoded protein is CASSVERVRETQYF.

The chain recombines TRBV5-1 with TRBJ2-2; TRBD1 might be the D (6 bases). CDR3 length: 14 residues. The germline V gene has CDR1 SGHRS and CDR2 YFSETQ. Trimming removed 2 bases at V and 4 bases at J, with 9 bases between. For the CDR3, the DNA is TGCGCCAGCAGCTTTGGACAGATCACCGGGGAGCTGTTTTTT. Its protein is CASSFGQITGELFF.

The V and J genes are TRBV2 and TRBJ2-1; TRBD1 is a possible D gene (6 bases). In germline, CDR1 is SNHLY, CDR2 FYNNEI. V lost 6 bases to trimming and J lost 4 bases, with 16 bases between them. The CDR3 has 15 amino acids. Here the CDR3 DNA reads TGTGCCAGCAGACCCATTTCCGGGACATACAATGAGCAGTTCTTC. Encoded protein: CASRPISGTYNEQFF. Using reference TRBV2 and TRBJ2-1 for the parts outside the CDR3, the full variable domain is EPEVTQTPSHQVTQMGQEVILRCVPISNHLYFYWYRQILGQKVEFLVSFYNNEISEKSEIFDDQFSVERPDGSNFTLKIRSTKLEDSAMYFCASRPISGTYNEQFFGPGTRLTVL.

V and J are TRBV4-2 and TRBJ2-7; TRBD2 is a possible D gene (6 bases). The V end lost 0 bases, the J end lost 5 bases, and 20 bases lay between the germline ends. CDR3 length: 17 residues. CDR1 and CDR2 (germline): LGHNA, YNFKEQ. DNA of the CDR3: TGTGCCAGCAGCCAAGAAGGGTTAGGAGGGGAGGTCCACGAGCAGTACTTC. Translation gives CASSQEGLGGEVHEQYF.

The J gene is TRBJ2-1, the V gene TRBV4-1, with TRBD2 identical over 13 bases. The CDR3 is made up of 16 amino acids. V trimming: 3 bases; J trimming: 7 bases; junction bases outside the gene matches: 6. The germline V gene encodes CDR1 MGHRA and CDR2 YSYEKL. CDR3 residues: CASSQGLAGTRNEQFF. The CDR3, as DNA: TGCGCCAGCAGCCAGGGACTAGCGGGAACGCGGAATGAGCAGTTCTTC.

CDR3 amino acids: CASSLGGGGYTF. The CDR3 DNA reads TGTGCCAGCAGCTTAGGGGGAGGTGGCTACACCTTC. The genes are TRBV7-9 and TRBJ1-2; no firm D call. This CDR3 is built from 12 residues. CDR1 and CDR2 (germline): SEHNR, FQNEAQ (reference sequence). V lost 1 base and J lost 7, with 7 bases in between.

This rearrangement joins TRBV28 to TRBJ1-2, with TRBD1 matching 9 bases. This CDR3 is built from 15 residues. The junction had 9 bases not matched to a gene; V was cut back by 8 bases and J by 2 bases. Per the germline V gene, CDR1 is MDHEN and CDR2 is SYDVKM. Here the CDR3 reads CASLPFDRGNYGYTF. The CDR3 bases are TGTGCCAGCCTTCCCTTCGACAGGGGGAACTATGGCTACACCTTC.

The rearrangement joins TRBV4-3 to TRBJ2-3, with 9 positions matching TRBD2. Germline V lookup: CDR1 LGHNA, CDR2 YSLEER. This CDR3 spans 16 amino acids. The V segment lost 0 bases and the J segment 6 bases; nucleotides outside the gene matches: 7. The CDR3 protein is CASSQEASGIADTQYF. In nucleotides, the CDR3 is TGCGCCAGCAGCCAAGAGGCTAGCGGGATTGCGGATACGCAGTATTTT.

This chain joins TRBV30 and TRBJ2-7; a weak D match, TRBD1 (5 bases). V was trimmed by 1 base and J by 3 bases, leaving 19 bases between them. The CDR3 length is 16 residues. The germline CDR1 and CDR2 sequences are GTSNPN and SVGIG (reference sequence). The CDR3, as DNA: TGTGCCTGGAGTGGCCCCGACGCCAGGACAAACTACGAGCAGTACTTC. Its translation: CAWSGPDARTNYEQYF.

The rearrangement joins TRBV29-1 to TRBJ2-7; no clear D gene. CDR1 is SQVTM, CDR2 ANQGSEA, per germline. The CDR3 runs 11 residues. V was cut by 3 bases and J by 5 bases, with 8 bases left in between. This CDR3 reads CSVDEGHEQYF. The CDR3 nucleotides read TGCAGCGTTGATGAAGGGCACGAGCAGTACTTC.

This chain links TRBV12-2 with TRBJ2-7; the table's D call, TRBD2, has no DNA check behind it. TRBV12-2 is reported as a pseudogene. This CDR3 contains 14 residues. The CDR3 loop reads CASRLCEGGDEQYF. For the CDR3, the DNA is TGTGCAAGTCGCTTATGTGAGGGTGGGGACGAGCAGTACTTC.

V and J are TRBV4-2 and TRBJ2-5; TRBD2 matches at 10 bases. This CDR3 comprises 16 residues. The junction had 10 bases not matched to a gene; V was cut back by 5 bases and J by 4 bases. The germline V gene encodes CDR1 LGHNA and CDR2 YNFKEQ. The CDR3 sequence is CASSFSGAGGPETQYF. DNA for the CDR3: TGTGCCAGCAGCTTTTCGGGAGCGGGAGGGCCAGAGACCCAGTACTTC.

The chain carries TRBV6-1 and TRBJ2-2; weak D call: TRBD2 (7 bases). CDR1 is MNHNS, CDR2 SASEGT, per germline. This CDR3 has 16 residues. V was trimmed by 1 base and J by 6 bases, leaving 15 bases between them. DNA for the CDR3: TGTGCCAGCAGTGAAGTTCGGGGGGCTGGAGCCGGGGAGCTGTTTTTT. Its protein product is CASSEVRGAGAGELFF.

This chain uses TRBV18 with TRBJ2-7; D uncertain. V lost 3 bases and J 1 base, leaving 13 bases between the germline ends. The CDR3 is 15 amino acids. The V gene's germline CDR1 is KGHSH and CDR2 LQKENI. CDR3 bases: TGTGCCAGCTCACCCTACGATACATATTCCTACGAGCAGTACTTC. Encoded protein: CASSPYDTYSYEQYF.

Remarks on this clone: One end of the junction fails to match germline, which may point to a read error. This chain connects TRBV6-1 to TRBJ2-3; D unresolved. This CDR3 has 16 residues. Germline V lookup: CDR1 MNHNS, CDR2 SASEGT. CDR3 DNA sequence: TGTGCCAGCAGCGAAGTGAACGGTGGGTTCACAGATACGCAGTATTTT. Translating gives CASSEVNGGFTDTQYF.

The CDR3 bases are TGCGCCAGCAGCTTGGTTAGCGGGAGACCAGATACGCAGTATTTT. Protein product: CASSLVSGRPDTQYF. This chain joins TRBV5-1 and TRBJ2-3, with 9 bases fitting TRBD2. The CDR3 is 15 residues long. Germline V gene sequence: CDR1 SGHRS, CDR2 YFSETQ. With 0 bases clipped from V and 4 bases from J, the junction kept 3 bases outside the gene matches.

This chain uses TRBV7-7 with TRBJ2-5; 7 nucleotides agree with TRBD2. V was clipped by 5 bases and J by 5 bases; unmatched bases: 14. Germline values: CDR1 SSHAT, CDR2 FNYEAQ (reference sequence). There are 16 residues in the CDR3. In nucleotides, the CDR3 is TGTGCCAGCAGCCGCGGGGGAGGTAAATCTGGGGAGACCCAGTACTTC. Translation: CASSRGGGKSGETQYF.

The chain is built from TRBV28 and TRBJ2-7; D is unclear. The CDR3 runs 16 residues. V lost 3 bases and J lost 3, with 18 bases in between. CDR1 MDHEN and CDR2 SYDVKM come from the germline V gene. CDR3 sequence reads: CASSFRRVHLNYEQYF. The CDR3 DNA sequence: TGTGCCAGCAGTTTCCGACGTGTACATCTAAACTACGAGCAGTACTTC.

The chain couples TRBV30 to TRBJ2-3; 12 bases line up with TRBD2. The CDR3 length is 15 residues. The germline CDR1 and CDR2 sequences are GTSNPN and SVGIG (reference sequence). The V segment lost 5 bases and the J segment 6 bases; nucleotides outside the gene matches: 9. The CDR3 DNA follows: TGTGCCTGGGGCGTCGGACTAGCGGGAACCGATACGCAGTATTTT. It codes for CAWGVGLAGTDTQYF.

This chain links TRBV11-2 with TRBJ2-7, with 7 bases aligning to TRBD1. Germline V gene sequence: CDR1 SGHAT, CDR2 FQNNGV. The CDR3 has 15 residues. V was clipped by 2 bases and J by 6 bases; unmatched bases: 10. The CDR3 region is CASSLTGAPPGEQYF. The CDR3 DNA sequence: TGTGCCAGCAGCTTAACAGGGGCCCCGCCTGGCGAGCAGTACTTC.

The genes are TRBV15 and TRBJ1-3, with D possibly being TRBD1 (5 bases). The V end lost 0 bases, the J end lost 2 bases, and 8 bases lay between the germline ends. This CDR3 has 15 amino acids. Germline V lookup: CDR1 LNHNV, CDR2 YYDKDF (reference sequence). For the CDR3, the DNA is TGTGCCACCAGCAGAGAAAGAGGGGCTGGAAACACCATATATTTT. The encoded protein is CATSRERGAGNTIYF.

The rearrangement joins TRBV20-1 to TRBJ2-7, with D hard to call. CDR1 is DFQATT, CDR2 SNEGSKA, per germline (reference sequence). This CDR3 is built from 11 residues. The chain's CDR3 is CSPRASYEQYF. The CDR3 DNA reads as TGCAGCCCTCGGGCTAGCTACGAGCAGTACTTC.

The chain is built from TRBV18 and TRBJ2-1; D remains ambiguous. The CDR3 covers 15 residues. The germline V and J ends were trimmed by 0 bases and 8 bases, with 14 bases remaining between them. Germline CDR1 KGHSH, CDR2 LQKENI. The CDR3 region is CASSPPSTRMDEQFF. Here the CDR3 DNA reads TGTGCCAGCTCACCACCGTCGACCAGGATGGATGAGCAGTTCTTC. Together with reference TRBV18 and TRBJ2-1, the CDR3 gives the full variable domain: NAGVMQNPRHLVRRRGQEARLRCSPMKGHSHVYWYRQLPEEGLKFMVYLQKENIIDESGMPKERFSAEFPKEGPSILRIQQVVRGDSAAYFCASSPPSTRMDEQFFGPGTRLTVL.

J is TRBJ2-7 and V is TRBV19, with 13 positions matching TRBD2. Germline CDR1 reads LNHDA; CDR2 reads SQIVND (reference sequence). This CDR3 is 15 amino acids long. The V gene end was trimmed by 5 bases and the J gene end by 2 bases; junction bases not matched to a gene: 3. CDR3 region: CASSPGLAGTYEQYF. The CDR3 nucleotides read TGTGCCAGTAGTCCGGGACTAGCGGGGACCTACGAGCAGTACTTC.

Comments on this clone: One junction end does not reproduce the germline sequence, and a read error may be involved. The chain combines TRBV7-7 with TRBJ2-4; 7 positions match TRBD2. CDR3 size: 13 residues. Germline V gives CDR1 SSHAT, CDR2 FNYEAQ (reference sequence). For the CDR3, the DNA is TGTGCCAGCAGCCCGGTCCCTAGCGGCCGACTGCACTTC. Protein product: CASSPVPSGRLHF.

This clone showed up just a few times. Other nucleotide sequences from this sample produce the same CDR3. This chain uses TRBV27 with TRBJ2-1; TRBD2 matches at 9 bases. The CDR3 contains 15 residues. The germline V gene encodes CDR1 MNHEY and CDR2 SMNVEV (reference sequence). With 5 bases clipped from V and 2 bases from J, the junction kept 4 bases outside the gene matches. CDR3 sequence: CASSQTSGAYNEQFF. CDR3 in DNA: TGTGCCAGCAGTCAGACTAGCGGAGCCTACAATGAGCAGTTCTTC.

The J gene is TRBJ2-1, the V gene TRBV10-2; D possibly corresponds to TRBD1 (5 bases). The germline V gene encodes CDR1 WSHSY and CDR2 SAAADI. V was shortened by 6 bases and J by 4 bases, with 10 bases between the two germline ends. This CDR3 spans 13 amino acids. CDR3 residues: CASSFDRYNEQFF. The DNA of the CDR3 is TGCGCCAGCAGCTTTGACAGATACAATGAGCAGTTCTTC.